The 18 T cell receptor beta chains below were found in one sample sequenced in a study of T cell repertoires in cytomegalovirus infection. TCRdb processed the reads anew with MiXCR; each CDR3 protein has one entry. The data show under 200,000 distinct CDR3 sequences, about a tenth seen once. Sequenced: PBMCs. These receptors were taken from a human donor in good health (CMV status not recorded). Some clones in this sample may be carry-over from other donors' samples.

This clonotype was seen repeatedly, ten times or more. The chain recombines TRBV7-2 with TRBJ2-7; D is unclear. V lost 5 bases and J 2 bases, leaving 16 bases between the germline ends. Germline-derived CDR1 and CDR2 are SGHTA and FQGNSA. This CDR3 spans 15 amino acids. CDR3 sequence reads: CASSPRDLAAYEQYF. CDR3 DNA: TGTGCCAGCAGCCCTAGGGATCTCGCCGCCTACGAGCAGTACTTC.

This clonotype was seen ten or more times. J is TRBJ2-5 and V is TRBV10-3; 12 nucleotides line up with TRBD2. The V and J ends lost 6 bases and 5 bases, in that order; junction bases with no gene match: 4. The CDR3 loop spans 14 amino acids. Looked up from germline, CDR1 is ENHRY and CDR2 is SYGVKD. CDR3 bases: TGTGCCATCAGCGGGACTAGCGGGTGGGAGACCCAGTACTTC. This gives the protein CAISGTSGWETQYF.

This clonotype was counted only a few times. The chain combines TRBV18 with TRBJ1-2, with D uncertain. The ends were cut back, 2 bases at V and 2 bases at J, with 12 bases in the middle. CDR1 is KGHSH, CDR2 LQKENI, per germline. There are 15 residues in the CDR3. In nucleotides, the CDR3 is TGTGCCAGCTCACCAGCTCAGAACCTAAACTATGGCTACACCTTC. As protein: CASSPAQNLNYGYTF. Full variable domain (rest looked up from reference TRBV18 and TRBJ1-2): NAGVMQNPRHLVRRRGQEARLRCSPMKGHSHVYWYRQLPEEGLKFMVYLQKENIIDESGMPKERFSAEFPKEGPSILRIQQVVRGDSAAYFCASSPAQNLNYGYTFGSGTRLTVV.

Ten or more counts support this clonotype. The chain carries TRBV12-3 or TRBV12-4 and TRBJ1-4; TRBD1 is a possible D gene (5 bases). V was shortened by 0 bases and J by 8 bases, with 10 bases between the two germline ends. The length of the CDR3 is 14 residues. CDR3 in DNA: TGTGCCAGCAGTTTAGCGGGGGGTTCAGAAAAACTGTTTTTT. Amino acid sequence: CASSLAGGSEKLFF.

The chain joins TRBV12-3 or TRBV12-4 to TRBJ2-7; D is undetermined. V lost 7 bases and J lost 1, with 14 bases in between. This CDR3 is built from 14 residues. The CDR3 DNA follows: TGTGCCAGCAAGATTGACGGTGGATCCTACGAGCAGTACTTC. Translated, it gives CASKIDGGSYEQYF.

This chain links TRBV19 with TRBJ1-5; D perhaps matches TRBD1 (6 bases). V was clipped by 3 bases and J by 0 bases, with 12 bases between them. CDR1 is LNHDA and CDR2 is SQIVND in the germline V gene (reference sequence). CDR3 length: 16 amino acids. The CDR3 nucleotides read TGTGCCAGTAGTATTGGACAGCCCCATAGCAATCAGCCCCAGCATTTT. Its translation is CASSIGQPHSNQPQHF.

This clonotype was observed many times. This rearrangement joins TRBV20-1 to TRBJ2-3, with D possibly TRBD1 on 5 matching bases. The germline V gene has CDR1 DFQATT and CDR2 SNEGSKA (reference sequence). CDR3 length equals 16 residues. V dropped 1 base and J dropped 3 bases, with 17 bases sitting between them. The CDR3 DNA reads TGCAGTGCTAGAGGCCTTTGGGGCCTTGAAACAGATACGCAGTATTTT. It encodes CSARGLWGLETDTQYF.

In DNA form, the CDR3 reads TGTGCCAGCAGCCCGCACACCGGGGAGCTGTTTTTT. Amino acid sequence: CASSPHTGELFF. The gene calls are TRBV11-2 and TRBJ2-2; D gene ambiguous. V lost 5 bases, J lost 3 bases, and 4 bases lay in between. The CDR3 sequence is 12 residues long. Germline CDR1 SGHAT, CDR2 FQNNGV.

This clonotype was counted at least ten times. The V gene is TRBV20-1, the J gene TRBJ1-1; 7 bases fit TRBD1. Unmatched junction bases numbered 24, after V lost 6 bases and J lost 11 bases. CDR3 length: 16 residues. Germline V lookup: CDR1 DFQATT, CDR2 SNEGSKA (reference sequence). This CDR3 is CSAASPTGWLGLDAFF. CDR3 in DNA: TGCAGTGCCGCCAGTCCGACAGGGTGGCTGGGGCTGGATGCTTTCTTT.

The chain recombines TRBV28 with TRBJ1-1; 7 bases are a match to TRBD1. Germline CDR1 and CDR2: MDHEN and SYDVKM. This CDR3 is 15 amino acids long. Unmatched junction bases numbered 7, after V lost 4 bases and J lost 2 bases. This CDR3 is CASSSTDRVNTEAFF. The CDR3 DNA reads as TGTGCCAGCAGTTCAACCGACAGGGTTAACACTGAAGCTTTCTTT.

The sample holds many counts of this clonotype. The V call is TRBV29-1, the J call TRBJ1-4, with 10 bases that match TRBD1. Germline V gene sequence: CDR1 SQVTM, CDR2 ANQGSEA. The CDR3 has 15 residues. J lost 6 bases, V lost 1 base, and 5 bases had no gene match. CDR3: CSVEADRGRDEKLFF. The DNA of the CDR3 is TGCAGCGTTGAAGCCGACAGGGGGCGCGATGAAAAACTGTTTTTT.

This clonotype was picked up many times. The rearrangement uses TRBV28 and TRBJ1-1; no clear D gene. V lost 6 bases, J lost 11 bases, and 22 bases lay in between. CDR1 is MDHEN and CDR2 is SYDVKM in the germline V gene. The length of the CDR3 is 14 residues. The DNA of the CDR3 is TGTGCCAGCAGACCACATCAGGTTCCCAGCCAGGCTTTCTTT. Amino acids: CASRPHQVPSQAFF.

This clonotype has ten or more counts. CDR3 region: CATSDLKEGPNTGELFF. CDR3 bases: TGTGCCACCAGTGATTTAAAAGAGGGTCCGAACACCGGGGAGCTGTTTTTT. The chain uses TRBV24-1 and TRBJ2-2, with D possibly being TRBD2 (5 bases). Germline V gene data show CDR1 as KGHDR and CDR2 as SFDVKD. CDR3 length equals 17 residues. V lost 1 base to trimming and J lost 0 bases, with 11 bases between them.

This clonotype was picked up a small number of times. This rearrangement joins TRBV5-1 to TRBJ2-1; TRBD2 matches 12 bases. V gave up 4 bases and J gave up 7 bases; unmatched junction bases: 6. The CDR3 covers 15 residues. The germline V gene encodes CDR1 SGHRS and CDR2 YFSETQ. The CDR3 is CASSVGLAGINEQFF. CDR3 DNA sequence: TGCGCCAGCAGCGTAGGACTAGCGGGGATTAATGAGCAGTTCTTC.

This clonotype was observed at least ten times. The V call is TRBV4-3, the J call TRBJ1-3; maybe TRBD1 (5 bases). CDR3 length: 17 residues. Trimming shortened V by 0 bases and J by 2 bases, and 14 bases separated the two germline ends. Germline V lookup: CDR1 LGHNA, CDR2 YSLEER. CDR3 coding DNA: TGCGCCAGCAGCCAAGATCCCCCGGGGGGAACTGGAAACACCATATATTTT. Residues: CASSQDPPGGTGNTIYF.

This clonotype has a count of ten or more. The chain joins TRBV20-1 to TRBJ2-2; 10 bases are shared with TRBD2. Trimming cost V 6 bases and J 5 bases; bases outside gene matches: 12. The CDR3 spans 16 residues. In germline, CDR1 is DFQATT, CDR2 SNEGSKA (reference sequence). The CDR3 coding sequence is TGCAGTGCAAAGAGGGCTAGCGGGAGCTATACCGGGGAGCTGTTTTTT. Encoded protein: CSAKRASGSYTGELFF.

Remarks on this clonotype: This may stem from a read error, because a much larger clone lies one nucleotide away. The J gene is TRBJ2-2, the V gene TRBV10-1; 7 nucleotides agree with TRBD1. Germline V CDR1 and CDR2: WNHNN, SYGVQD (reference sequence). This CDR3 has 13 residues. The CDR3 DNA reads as TGCGTAACCTCGAGGGGGCTGGACAGGGAGCTGTTTTTT. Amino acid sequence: CVTSRGLDRELFF.

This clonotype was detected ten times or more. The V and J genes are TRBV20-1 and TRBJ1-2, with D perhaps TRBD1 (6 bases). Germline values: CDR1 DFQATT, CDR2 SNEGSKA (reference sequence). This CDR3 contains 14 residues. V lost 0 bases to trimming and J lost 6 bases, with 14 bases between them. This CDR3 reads CSAREGRGGDGYTF. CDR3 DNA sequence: TGCAGTGCTAGAGAGGGCAGGGGAGGCGATGGCTACACCTTC.